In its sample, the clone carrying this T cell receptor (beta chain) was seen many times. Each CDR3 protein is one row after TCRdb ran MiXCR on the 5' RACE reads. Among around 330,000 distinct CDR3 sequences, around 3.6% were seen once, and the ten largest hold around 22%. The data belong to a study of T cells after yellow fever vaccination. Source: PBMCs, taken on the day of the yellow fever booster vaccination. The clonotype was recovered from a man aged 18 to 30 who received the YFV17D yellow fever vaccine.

The CDR3 coding sequence is TGTGCCAGCAGCTTAGCGGCAGGGGGGTACGAGCAGTACTTC. Translation: CASSLAAGGYEQYF. The chain employs TRBV7-2 and TRBJ2-7; a possible D gene is TRBD1 (7 bases). Germline V CDR1 and CDR2: SGHTA, FQGNSA. V was cut by 0 bases and J by 4 bases, with 10 bases left in between. This CDR3 region has 14 residues.